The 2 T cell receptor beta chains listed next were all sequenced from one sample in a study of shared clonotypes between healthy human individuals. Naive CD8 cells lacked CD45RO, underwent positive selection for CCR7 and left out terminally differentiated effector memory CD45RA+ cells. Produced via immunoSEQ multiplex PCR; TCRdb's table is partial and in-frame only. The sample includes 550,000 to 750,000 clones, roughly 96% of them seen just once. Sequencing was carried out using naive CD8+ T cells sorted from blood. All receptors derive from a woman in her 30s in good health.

The CDR3 here is CAISDRQQPNYGYTF. The CDR3 bases are TGTGCCATCAGTGATCGGCAGCAACCTAACTATGGCTACACCTTC. V and J are TRBV10-3 and TRBJ1-2; the D is unclear. In germline, CDR1 is ENHRY, CDR2 SYGVKD. Trimming took off 3 bases at V and 0 bases at J, with 11 bases between the two ends. CDR3 length equals 15 residues.

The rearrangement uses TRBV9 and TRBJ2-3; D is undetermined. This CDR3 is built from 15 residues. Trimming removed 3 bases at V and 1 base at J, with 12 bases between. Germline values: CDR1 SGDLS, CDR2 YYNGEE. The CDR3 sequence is CASSDPRKGTDTQYF. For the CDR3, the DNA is TGTGCCAGCAGCGACCCCCGCAAGGGCACAGATACGCAGTATTTT.